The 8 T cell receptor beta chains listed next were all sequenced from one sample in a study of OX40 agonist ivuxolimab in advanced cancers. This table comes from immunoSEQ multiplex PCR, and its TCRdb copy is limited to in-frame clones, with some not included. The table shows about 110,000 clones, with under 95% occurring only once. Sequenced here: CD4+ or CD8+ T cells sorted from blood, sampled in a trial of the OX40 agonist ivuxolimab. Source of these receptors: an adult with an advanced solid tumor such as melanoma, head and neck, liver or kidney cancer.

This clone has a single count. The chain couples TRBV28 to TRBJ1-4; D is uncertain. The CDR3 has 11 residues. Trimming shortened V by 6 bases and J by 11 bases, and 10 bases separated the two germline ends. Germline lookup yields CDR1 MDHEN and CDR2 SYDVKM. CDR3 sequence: CASSLDFKLFF. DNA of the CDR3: TGTGCCAGCAGCTTGGACTTCAAACTGTTTTTT.

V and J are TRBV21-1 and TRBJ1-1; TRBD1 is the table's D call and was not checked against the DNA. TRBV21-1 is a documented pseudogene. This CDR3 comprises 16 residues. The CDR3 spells CASSEDYGQVNTEAFF. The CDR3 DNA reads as TGTGCCAGCAGCGAAGACTATGGACAGGTGAACACTGAAGCTTTCTTT.

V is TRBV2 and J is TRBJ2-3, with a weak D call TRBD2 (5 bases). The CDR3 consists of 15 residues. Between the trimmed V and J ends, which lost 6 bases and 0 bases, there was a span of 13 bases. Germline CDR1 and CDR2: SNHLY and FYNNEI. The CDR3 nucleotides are TGTGCCAGCAGCGAGAGCTGGACTAGCACAGATACGCAGTATTTT. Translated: CASSESWTSTDTQYF.

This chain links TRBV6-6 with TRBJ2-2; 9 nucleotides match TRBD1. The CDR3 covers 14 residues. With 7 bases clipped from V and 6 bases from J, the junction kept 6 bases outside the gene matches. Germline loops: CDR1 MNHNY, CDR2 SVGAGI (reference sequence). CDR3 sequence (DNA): TGTGCCAGCATACAGGGGGCAAGGTCCGGGGAGCTGTTTTTT. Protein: CASIQGARSGELFF.

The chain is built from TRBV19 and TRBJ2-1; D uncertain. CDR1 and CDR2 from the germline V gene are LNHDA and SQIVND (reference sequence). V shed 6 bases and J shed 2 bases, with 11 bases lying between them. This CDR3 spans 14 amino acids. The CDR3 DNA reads TGTGCCAGTAGGGGTCCAAAAGCCTACAATGAGCAGTTCTTC. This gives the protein CASRGPKAYNEQFF.

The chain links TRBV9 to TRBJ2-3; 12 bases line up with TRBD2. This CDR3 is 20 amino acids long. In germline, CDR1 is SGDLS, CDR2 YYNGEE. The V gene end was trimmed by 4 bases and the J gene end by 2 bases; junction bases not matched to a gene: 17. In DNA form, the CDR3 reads TGTGCCAGCAGCCCACGACTAGCGGGAGCGCCACGACCTTACACAGATACGCAGTATTTT. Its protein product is CASSPRLAGAPRPYTDTQYF. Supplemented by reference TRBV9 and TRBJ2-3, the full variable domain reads DSGVTQTPKHLITATGQRVTLRCSPRSGDLSVYWYQQSLDQGLQFLIQYYNGEERAKGNILERFSAQQFPDLHSELNLSSLELGDSALYFCASSPRLAGAPRPYTDTQYFGPGTRLTVL.

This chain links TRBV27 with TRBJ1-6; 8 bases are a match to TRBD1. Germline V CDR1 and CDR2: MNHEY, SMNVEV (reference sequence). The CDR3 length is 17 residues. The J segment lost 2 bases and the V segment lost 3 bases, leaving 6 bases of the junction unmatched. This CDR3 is CASSFQTGVAYNSPLHF. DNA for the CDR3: TGTGCCAGCAGTTTTCAGACAGGGGTGGCCTATAATTCACCCCTCCACTTT.

CDR3 nucleotides: TGCGCCAGCAGCTTGGACAGGGGCACCGGGGAGCTGTTTTTT. This sequence encodes CASSLDRGTGELFF. The chain couples TRBV5-1 to TRBJ2-2; 7 bases map to TRBD1. The V gene's germline CDR1 is SGHRS and CDR2 YFSETQ. The CDR3 covers 14 residues. The ends lost 0 bases at V and 4 bases at J; junction bases unmatched: 0.